This T cell receptor beta chain was captured in a study of shared clonotypes between healthy human individuals. Study results and limitations: It was the few donors that limited the genetic and exposure-history diversity represented.

This CDR3 region has 14 residues. Trimming pared 2 bases from V and 2 bases from J, leaving 11 bases between. The germline V gene has CDR1 SGHKS and CDR2 YYEKEE (reference sequence). A note on this clone: Its specificity is not known.

Measured with immunoSEQ multiplex PCR; TCRdb has only the in-frame clones, and not every one. Of 1.6 million or so clones in the sample, around 97% were seen once. This TCR came from a man aged 25 to 45 in good health. The sequencing sample was made of naive CD4+ T cells sorted from blood. The subset: CD45RA+ positively selected. The rearrangement joins TRBV5-5 to TRBJ2-7, with D possibly matching TRBD1 (5 bases). The DNA for the CDR3 is TGTGCCAGCAGCTTTCAGGGTTCTACCTACGAGCAGTACTTC. It encodes CASSFQGSTYEQYF.